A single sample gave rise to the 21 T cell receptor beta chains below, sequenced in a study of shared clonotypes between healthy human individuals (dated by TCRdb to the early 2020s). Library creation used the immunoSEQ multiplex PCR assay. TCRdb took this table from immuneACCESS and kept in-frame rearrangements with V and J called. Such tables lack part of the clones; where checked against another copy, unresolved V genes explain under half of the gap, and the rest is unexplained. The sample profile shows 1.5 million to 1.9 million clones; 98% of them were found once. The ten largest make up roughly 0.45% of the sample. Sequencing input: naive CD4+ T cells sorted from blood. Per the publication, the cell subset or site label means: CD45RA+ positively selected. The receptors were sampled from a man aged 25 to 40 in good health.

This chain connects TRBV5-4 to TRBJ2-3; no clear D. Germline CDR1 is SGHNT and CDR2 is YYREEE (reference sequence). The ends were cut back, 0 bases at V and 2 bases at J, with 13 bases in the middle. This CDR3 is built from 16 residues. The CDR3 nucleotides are TGTGCCAGCAGCTTGGCCGCTTTTACAGCCACAGATACGCAGTATTTT. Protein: CASSLAAFTATDTQYF.

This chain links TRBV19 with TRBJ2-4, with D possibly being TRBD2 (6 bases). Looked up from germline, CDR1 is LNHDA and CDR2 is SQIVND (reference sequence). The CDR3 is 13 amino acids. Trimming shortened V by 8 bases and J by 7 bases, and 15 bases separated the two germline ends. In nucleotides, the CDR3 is TGTGCCAGTCAAGGGGACTTCGGGAACATTCAGTACTTC. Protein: CASQGDFGNIQYF.

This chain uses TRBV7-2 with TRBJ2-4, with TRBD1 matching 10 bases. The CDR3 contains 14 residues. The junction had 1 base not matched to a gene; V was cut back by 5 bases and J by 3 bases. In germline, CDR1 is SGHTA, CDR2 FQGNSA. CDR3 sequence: CASSRTGGKNIQYF. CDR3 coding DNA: TGTGCCAGCAGCCGGACAGGGGGCAAAAACATTCAGTACTTC. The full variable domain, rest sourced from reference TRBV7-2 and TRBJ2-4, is GAGVSQSPSNKVTEKGKDVELRCDPISGHTALYWYRQSLGQGLEFLIYFQGNSAPDKSGLPSDRFSAERTGGSVSTLTIQRTQQEDSAVYLCASSRTGGKNIQYFGAGTRLSVL.

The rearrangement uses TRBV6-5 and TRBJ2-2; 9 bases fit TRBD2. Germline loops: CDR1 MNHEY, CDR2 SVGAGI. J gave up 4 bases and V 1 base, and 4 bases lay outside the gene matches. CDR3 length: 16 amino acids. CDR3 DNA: TGTGCCAGCAGTTACTGGCCTAGCGGGATCACCGGGGAGCTGTTTTTT. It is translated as CASSYWPSGITGELFF.

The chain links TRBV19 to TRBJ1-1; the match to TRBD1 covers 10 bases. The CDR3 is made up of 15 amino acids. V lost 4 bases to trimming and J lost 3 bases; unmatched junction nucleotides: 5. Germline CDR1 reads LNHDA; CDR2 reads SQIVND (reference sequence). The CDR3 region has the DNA TGTGCCAGTAGTACCCGGGACAGGGGTGACACTGAAGCTTTCTTT. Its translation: CASSTRDRGDTEAFF.

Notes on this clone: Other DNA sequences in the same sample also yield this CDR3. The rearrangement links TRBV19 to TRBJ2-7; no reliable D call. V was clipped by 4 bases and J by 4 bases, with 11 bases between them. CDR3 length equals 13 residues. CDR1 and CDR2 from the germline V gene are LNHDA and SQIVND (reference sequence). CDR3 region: CASSTLSSYEQYF. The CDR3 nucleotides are TGTGCCAGTAGTACCCTTAGCAGTTACGAGCAGTACTTC.

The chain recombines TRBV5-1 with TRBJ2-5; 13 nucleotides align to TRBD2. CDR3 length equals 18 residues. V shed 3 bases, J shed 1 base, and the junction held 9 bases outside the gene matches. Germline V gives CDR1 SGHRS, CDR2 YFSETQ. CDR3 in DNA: TGCGCCAGCAGCTCGCCCGGGACTAGCGGGATCTTCCAAGAGACCCAGTACTTC. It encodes CASSSPGTSGIFQETQYF.

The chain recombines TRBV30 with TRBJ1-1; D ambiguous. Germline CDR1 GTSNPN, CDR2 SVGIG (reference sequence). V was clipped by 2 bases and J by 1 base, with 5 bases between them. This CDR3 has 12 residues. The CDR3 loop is CAWSLGNTEAFF. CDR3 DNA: TGTGCCTGGAGTCTGGGGAACACTGAAGCTTTCTTT.

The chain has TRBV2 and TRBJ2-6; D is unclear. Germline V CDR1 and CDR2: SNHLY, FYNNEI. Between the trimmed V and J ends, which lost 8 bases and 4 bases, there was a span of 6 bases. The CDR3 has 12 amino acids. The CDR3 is CASSPGANVLTF. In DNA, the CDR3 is TGTGCCAGCTCTCCCGGGGCCAACGTCCTGACTTTC.

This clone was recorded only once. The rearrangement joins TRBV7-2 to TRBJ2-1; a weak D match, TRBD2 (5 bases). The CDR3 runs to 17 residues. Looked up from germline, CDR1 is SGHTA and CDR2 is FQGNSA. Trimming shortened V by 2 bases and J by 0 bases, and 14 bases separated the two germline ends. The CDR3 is CASSLPVRGISYNEQFF. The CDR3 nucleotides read TGTGCCAGCAGCTTACCAGTACGGGGTATCTCCTACAATGAGCAGTTCTTC.

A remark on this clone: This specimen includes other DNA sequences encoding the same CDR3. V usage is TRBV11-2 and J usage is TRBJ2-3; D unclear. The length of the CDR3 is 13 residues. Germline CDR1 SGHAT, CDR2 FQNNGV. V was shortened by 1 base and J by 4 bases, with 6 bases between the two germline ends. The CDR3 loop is CASSLVVSDTQYF. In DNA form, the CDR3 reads TGTGCCAGCAGCTTAGTCGTCTCAGATACGCAGTATTTT. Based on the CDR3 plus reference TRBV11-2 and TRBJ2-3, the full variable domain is EAGVAQSPRYKIIEKRQSVAFWCNPISGHATLYWYQQILGQGPKLLIQFQNNGVVDDSQLPKDRFSAERLKGVDSTLKIQPAKLEDSAVYLCASSLVVSDTQYFGPGTRLTVL.

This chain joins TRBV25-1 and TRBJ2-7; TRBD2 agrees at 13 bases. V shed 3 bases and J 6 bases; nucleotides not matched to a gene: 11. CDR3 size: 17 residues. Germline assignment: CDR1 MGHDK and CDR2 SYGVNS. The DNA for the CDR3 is TGTGCCAGCAGTGAGGGGTTGTGGGGACTAGCGGGACTCGAGCAGTACTTC. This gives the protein CASSEGLWGLAGLEQYF.

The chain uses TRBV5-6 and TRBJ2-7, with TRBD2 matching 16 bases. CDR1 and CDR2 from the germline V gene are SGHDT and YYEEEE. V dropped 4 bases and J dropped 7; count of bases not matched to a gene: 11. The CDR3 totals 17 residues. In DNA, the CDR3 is TGTGCCAGCAGCCCCAGACTGGGACTAGCGGGAGGGTGGGAGCAGTACTTC. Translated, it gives CASSPRLGLAGGWEQYF.

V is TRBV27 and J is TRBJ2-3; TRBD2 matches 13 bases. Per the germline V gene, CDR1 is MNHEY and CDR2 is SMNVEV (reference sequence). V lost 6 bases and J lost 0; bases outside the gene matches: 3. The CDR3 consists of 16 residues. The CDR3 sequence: CASRGLAGESTDTQYF. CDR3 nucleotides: TGTGCCAGCAGAGGACTAGCGGGAGAAAGCACAGATACGCAGTATTTT.

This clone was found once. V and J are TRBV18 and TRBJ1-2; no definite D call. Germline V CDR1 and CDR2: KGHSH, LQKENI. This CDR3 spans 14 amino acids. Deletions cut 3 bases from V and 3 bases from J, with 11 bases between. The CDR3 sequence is CASSPLGLDYGYTF. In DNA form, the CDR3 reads TGTGCCAGCTCACCCTTAGGACTTGACTATGGCTACACCTTC.

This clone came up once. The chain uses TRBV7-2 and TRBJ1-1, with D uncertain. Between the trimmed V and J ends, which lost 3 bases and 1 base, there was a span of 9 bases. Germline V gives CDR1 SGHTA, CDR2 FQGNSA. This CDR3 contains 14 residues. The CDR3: CASSLETANTEAFF. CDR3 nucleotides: TGTGCCAGCAGCTTGGAGACCGCGAACACTGAAGCTTTCTTT.

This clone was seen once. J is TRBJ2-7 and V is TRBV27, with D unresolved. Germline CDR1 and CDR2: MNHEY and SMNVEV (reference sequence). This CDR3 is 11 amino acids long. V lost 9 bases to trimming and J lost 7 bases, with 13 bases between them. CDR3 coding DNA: TGTGCCAGTACCTTCGGTGGAGAGCAGTACTTC. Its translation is CASTFGGEQYF.

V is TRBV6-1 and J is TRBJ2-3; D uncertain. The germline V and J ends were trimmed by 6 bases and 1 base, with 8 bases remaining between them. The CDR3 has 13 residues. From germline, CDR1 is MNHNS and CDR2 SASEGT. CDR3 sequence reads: CASSRPGTDTQYF. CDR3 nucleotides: TGTGCCAGCAGCAGACCGGGCACAGATACGCAGTATTTT.

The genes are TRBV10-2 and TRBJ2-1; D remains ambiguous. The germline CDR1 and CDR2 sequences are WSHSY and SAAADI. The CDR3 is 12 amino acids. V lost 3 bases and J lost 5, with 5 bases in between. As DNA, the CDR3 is TGCGCCAGCAGTGAAGGCCACAATGAGCAGTTCTTC. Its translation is CASSEGHNEQFF.

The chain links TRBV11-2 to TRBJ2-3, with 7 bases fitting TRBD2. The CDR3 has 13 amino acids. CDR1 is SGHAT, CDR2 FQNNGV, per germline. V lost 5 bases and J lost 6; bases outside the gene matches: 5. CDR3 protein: CASSAGVPDTQYF. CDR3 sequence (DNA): TGTGCCAGCAGCGCGGGAGTACCGGATACGCAGTATTTT.

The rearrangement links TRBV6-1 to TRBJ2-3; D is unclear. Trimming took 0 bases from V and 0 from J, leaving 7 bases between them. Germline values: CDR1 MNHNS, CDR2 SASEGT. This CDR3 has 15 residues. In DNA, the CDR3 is TGTGCCAGCAGTGAAGCGGGAATTAGCACAGATACGCAGTATTTT. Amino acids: CASSEAGISTDTQYF.